This T cell receptor beta chain is drawn from a study of graft-versus-host responses after intestinal transplantation. Study background: All of the recipients had induction that used anti-thymocyte globulin, then tacrolimus and steroids for two to three years.

This clone showed up just once. Its antigen is currently unknown. The data were produced by immunoSEQ multiplex PCR, yet TCRdb's version contains in-frame clones alone and is incomplete. The sample has under 95,000 clones; 88% are singletons. Germline values: CDR1 LNHNV, CDR2 YYDKDF (reference sequence). V dropped 3 bases and J dropped 0; count of bases not matched to a gene: 6. This CDR3 has 16 amino acids. Study observations and caveats: High graft-versus-host to host-versus-graft T cell clonal ratios marked allografts of patients with graft-donor macrochimerism. GvH clones were found in recipient marrow; some appeared first in ileum or blood. The highest levels of circulating GvH clones went along with early declines in HvG clones after transplant.

This TCR was sampled from a human donor who was the organ donor for an intestinal transplant. The rearrangement uses TRBV15 and TRBJ2-3; 7 nucleotides line up with TRBD2. The sample consisted of unstimulated CD4+ T cells sorted from spleen or lymph node cells, taken before transplant. For the CDR3, the DNA is TGTGCCACCAGCAGGACAGCGGGGCCTAGCACAGATACGCAGTATTTT. As protein: CATSRTAGPSTDTQYF.